The next 11 T cell receptor beta chains were all read from a single sample in a study of PD-1 blockade in classical Hodgkin lymphoma (TCRdb year 2020). The sample's time point label, decoded: cycle 1 day 1 (C1D1), immediately before nivolumab initiation. All trial patients had relapsed after autologous stem cell transplantation, with cohorts A, B and C differing in prior brentuximab vedotin exposure. Libraries were made using the immunoSEQ multiplex PCR assay. TCRdb provides this immuneACCESS table in a form limited to in-frame rearrangements. Some clones are lacking; in checked studies, under half of them reflect an unresolved V gene, and why the rest are absent is not known. Across this sample there are roughly 19,000 clones, with approximately 84% seen only once. The leading ten clones occupy 6.3% of the sample. The sequencing used peripheral blood mononuclear cells (PBMCs), collected at baseline. The receptor set was obtained from a human donor with classical Hodgkin lymphoma.

CDR3 region: CASSVGQRQETQYF. The CDR3 nucleotides read TGTGCCAGCAGCGTCGGACAGCGACAAGAGACCCAGTACTTC. The V gene is TRBV9, the J gene TRBJ2-5; D might be TRBD1 (6 bases). The CDR3 has 14 residues. The germline CDR1 and CDR2 sequences are SGDLS and YYNGEE. The germline V and J ends were trimmed by 2 bases and 2 bases, with 10 bases remaining between them.

The V and J genes are TRBV6-1 and TRBJ1-6; D is uncertain. The CDR3 contains 13 residues. CDR1 is MNHNS, CDR2 SASEGT, per germline. Deletions cut 4 bases from V and 14 bases from J, with 15 bases between. CDR3 in amino acids: CASSGRPFNSLHF. In DNA, the CDR3 is TGTGCCAGCAGTGGGCGGCCCTTCAACTCCCTCCACTTT.

The chain joins TRBV4-2 to TRBJ2-3, with 7 bases lining up with TRBD2. The CDR3 contains 15 residues. Germline CDR1 reads LGHNA; CDR2 reads YNFKEQ. Unmatched junction bases numbered 3, after V lost 1 base and J lost 2 bases. In DNA form, the CDR3 reads TGTGCCAGCAGCCAAGGCGGGGGATACACAGATACGCAGTATTTT. Its protein is CASSQGGGYTDTQYF.

The chain employs TRBV7-2 and TRBJ1-2; D might be TRBD1 (6 bases). The CDR3 length is 16 residues. The germline CDR1 and CDR2 sequences are SGHTA and FQGNSA. The ends were cut back, 0 bases at V and 1 base at J, with 12 bases in the middle. The CDR3 here is CASSLARQAINYGYTF. DNA of the CDR3: TGTGCCAGCAGCTTAGCTAGACAGGCTATTAACTATGGCTACACCTTC.

The chain couples TRBV28 to TRBJ2-1, with 12 bases lining up with TRBD2. With V trimmed by 6 bases and J by 6 bases, 6 bases remained unmatched. The CDR3 has 15 amino acids. The germline V gene has CDR1 MDHEN and CDR2 SYDVKM. The CDR3 is CASRFGTSGLNEQFF. DNA of the CDR3: TGTGCCAGCAGGTTCGGGACTAGCGGGCTCAATGAGCAGTTCTTC.

CDR3 sequence (DNA): TGCGCCAGCAGCCAAGAGGCTTGGGGGGCTGGAAACACCATATATTTT. It yields the protein CASSQEAWGAGNTIYF. This chain joins TRBV4-3 and TRBJ1-3; tentative D call: TRBD1 (5 bases). The length of the CDR3 is 16 residues. The germline V gene has CDR1 LGHNA and CDR2 YSLEER. V lost 0 bases to trimming and J lost 2 bases, with 11 bases between them.

This chain uses TRBV9 with TRBJ1-1; D may be TRBD1 (5 bases). The ends were cut back, 0 bases at V and 0 bases at J, with 15 bases in the middle. The germline gives CDR1 SGDLS, CDR2 YYNGEE. CDR3 length: 17 amino acids. In nucleotides, the CDR3 is TGTGCCAGCAGCGTAGCAGTTGGGGGGGGTCTGAACACTGAAGCTTTCTTT. Translated: CASSVAVGGGLNTEAFF.

The chain has TRBV6-6 and TRBJ1-4, with 8 nucleotides matching TRBD1. The CDR3 runs to 13 residues. CDR1 and CDR2 (germline): MNHNY, SVGAGI (reference sequence). J was trimmed by 8 bases and V by 5 bases; bases with no gene match: 4. DNA of the CDR3: TGTGCCAGCAGTACCGGGACAGGAGAAAAACTGTTTTTT. This sequence encodes CASSTGTGEKLFF.

The J gene is TRBJ2-7, the V gene TRBV5-4, with 8 bases fitting TRBD1. Germline CDR1 reads SGHNT; CDR2 reads YYREEE (reference sequence). CDR3 size: 16 residues. Germline trimming cut 4 bases from V and 2 bases from J; bases unmatched to any gene: 11. CDR3 DNA sequence: TGTGCCAGCAGCCGGAGTATGACAGGGGCGCCCTACGAGCAGTACTTC. This codes for CASSRSMTGAPYEQYF.

The chain recombines TRBV6-5 with TRBJ2-7, with D tentatively TRBD1 (6 bases). Trimming stripped 5 bases from V and 1 base from J, with 12 bases between. This CDR3 comprises 14 residues. Germline V gene sequence: CDR1 MNHEY, CDR2 SVGAGI. The CDR3 protein is CASSRQDASYEQYF. The DNA for the CDR3 is TGTGCCAGCAGTCGACAGGACGCGTCCTACGAGCAGTACTTC.

The chain recombines TRBV4-3 with TRBJ1-1; 8 bases match TRBD1. Looked up from germline, CDR1 is LGHNA and CDR2 is YSLEER. CDR3 length: 14 amino acids. V lost 3 bases to trimming and J lost 6 bases; unmatched junction nucleotides: 6. The CDR3 DNA reads TGCGCCAGCAGCCAGGACTACAGGGGGGCTGAAGCTTTCTTT. Its protein is CASSQDYRGAEAFF.